The source of this T cell receptor beta chain is a study of response to subunit inactivated influenza vaccine. Study observations and caveats: Authors proposed each seasonal influenza vaccination draws in few new T cells.

TCRdb called the RT-PCR reads again in MiXCR, with one record for every CDR3 protein. The table records under 800,000 distinct CDR3 sequences, roughly 13% of them present only once. Per the germline V gene, CDR1 is SNHLY and CDR2 is FYNNEI. Trimming took 4 bases from V and 6 from J; bases not matched to a gene: 10. CDR3 length equals 16 residues. As concerns this clonotype: What it recognizes is unknown.

The TCR was taken from a man aged 50-59 years who received an inactivated influenza vaccine. The chain couples TRBV2 to TRBJ2-1, with 9 positions matching TRBD2. The material was PBMCs from blood, obtained 14 to 15 days before vaccination. CDR3 amino acids: CASSVHSSLAGNEQFF. The CDR3 nucleotides read TGTGCCAGCAGTGTGCACTCTTCACTAGCGGGCAATGAGCAGTTCTTC.